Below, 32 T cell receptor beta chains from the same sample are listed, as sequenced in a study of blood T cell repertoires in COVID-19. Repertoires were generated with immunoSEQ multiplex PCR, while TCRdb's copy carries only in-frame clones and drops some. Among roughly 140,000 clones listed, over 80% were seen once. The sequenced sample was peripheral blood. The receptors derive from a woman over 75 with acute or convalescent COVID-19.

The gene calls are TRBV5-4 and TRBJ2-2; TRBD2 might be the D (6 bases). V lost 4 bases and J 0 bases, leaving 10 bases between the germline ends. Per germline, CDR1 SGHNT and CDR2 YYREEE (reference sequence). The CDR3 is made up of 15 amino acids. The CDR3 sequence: CASSAGFANTGELFF. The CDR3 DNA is TGTGCCAGCAGCGCGGGATTCGCGAACACCGGGGAGCTGTTTTTT.

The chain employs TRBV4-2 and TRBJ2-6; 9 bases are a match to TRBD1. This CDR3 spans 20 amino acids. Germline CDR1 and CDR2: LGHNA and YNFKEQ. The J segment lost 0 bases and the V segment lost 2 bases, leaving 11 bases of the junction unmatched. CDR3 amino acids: CASSQPWTGAYLSGANVLTF. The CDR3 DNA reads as TGTGCCAGCAGCCAACCATGGACAGGGGCCTACCTCTCTGGGGCCAACGTCCTGACTTTC.

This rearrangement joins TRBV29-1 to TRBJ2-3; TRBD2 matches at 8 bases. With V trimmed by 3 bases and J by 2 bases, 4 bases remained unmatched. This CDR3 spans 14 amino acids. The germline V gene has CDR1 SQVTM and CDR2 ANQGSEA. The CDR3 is CSVEKAGVTDTQYF. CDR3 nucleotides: TGCAGCGTTGAGAAAGCGGGGGTCACAGATACGCAGTATTTT.

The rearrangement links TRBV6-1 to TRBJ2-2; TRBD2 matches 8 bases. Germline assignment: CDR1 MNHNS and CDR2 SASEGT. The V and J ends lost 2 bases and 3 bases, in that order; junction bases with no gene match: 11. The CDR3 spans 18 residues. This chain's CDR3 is CASSERRGEKPYTGELFF. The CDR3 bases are TGTGCCAGCAGTGAACGGCGGGGGGAGAAACCTTACACCGGGGAGCTGTTTTTT.

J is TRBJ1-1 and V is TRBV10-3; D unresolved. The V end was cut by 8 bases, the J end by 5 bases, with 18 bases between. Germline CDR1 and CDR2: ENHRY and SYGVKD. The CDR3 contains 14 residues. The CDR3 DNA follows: TGTGCCATCGACGTCGGGGTATCGGAAACTGAAGCTTTCTTT. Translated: CAIDVGVSETEAFF.

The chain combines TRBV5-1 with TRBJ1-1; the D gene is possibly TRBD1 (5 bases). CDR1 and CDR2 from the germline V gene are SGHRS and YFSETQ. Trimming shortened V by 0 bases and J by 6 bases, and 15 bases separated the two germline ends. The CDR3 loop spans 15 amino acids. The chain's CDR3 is CASSLEGLRVAEAFF. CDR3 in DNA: TGCGCCAGCAGCTTGGAAGGGCTCAGGGTTGCTGAAGCTTTCTTT.

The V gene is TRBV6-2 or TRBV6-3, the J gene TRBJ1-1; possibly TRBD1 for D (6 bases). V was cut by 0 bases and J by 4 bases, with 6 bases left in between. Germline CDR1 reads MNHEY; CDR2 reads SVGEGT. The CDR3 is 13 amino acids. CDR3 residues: CASSYSTGTEAFF. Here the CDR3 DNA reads TGTGCCAGCAGTTACTCGACAGGCACTGAAGCTTTCTTT.

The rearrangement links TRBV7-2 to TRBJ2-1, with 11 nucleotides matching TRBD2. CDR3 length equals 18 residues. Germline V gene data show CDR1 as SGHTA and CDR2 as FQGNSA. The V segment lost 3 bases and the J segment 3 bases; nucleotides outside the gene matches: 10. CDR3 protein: CASSLGTSGSPVYNEQFF. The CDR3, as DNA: TGTGCCAGCAGCTTGGGGACTAGCGGATCACCCGTCTACAATGAGCAGTTCTTC.

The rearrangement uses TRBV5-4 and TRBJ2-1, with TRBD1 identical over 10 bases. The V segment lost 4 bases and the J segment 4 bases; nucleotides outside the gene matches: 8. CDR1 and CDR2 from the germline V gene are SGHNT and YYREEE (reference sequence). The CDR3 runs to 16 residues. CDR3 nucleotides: TGTGCCAGCAGCAAATCCGGGACAGGGGCTTACAATGAGCAGTTCTTC. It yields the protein CASSKSGTGAYNEQFF.

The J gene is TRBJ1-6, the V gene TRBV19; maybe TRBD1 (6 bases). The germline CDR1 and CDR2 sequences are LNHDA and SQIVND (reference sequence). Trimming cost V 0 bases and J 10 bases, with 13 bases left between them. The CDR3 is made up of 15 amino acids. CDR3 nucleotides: TGTGCCAGTAGTATAGATTTACAGGGAGACTCACCCCTCCACTTT. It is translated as CASSIDLQGDSPLHF.

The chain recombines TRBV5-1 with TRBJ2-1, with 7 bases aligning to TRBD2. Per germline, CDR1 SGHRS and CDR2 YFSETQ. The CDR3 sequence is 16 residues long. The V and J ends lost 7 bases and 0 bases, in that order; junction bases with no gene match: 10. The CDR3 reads CASHFVGGSSYNEQFF. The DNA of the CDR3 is TGCGCCAGCCACTTCGTGGGGGGGAGCTCCTACAATGAGCAGTTCTTC.

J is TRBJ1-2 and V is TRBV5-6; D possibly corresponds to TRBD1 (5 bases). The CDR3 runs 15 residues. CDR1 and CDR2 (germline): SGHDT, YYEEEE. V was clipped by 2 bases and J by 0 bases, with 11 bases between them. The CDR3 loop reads CASSFPGHTNYGYTF. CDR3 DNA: TGTGCCAGCAGCTTCCCCGGACACACTAACTATGGCTACACCTTC.

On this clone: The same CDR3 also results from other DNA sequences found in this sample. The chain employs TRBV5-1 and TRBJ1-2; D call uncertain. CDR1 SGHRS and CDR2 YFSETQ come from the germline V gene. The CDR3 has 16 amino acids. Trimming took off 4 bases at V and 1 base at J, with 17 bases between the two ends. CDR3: CASSPYFSVLNYGYTF. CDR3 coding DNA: TGCGCCAGCAGCCCGTACTTCTCCGTCCTTAACTATGGCTACACCTTC. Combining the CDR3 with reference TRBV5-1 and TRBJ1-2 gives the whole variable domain KAGVTQTPRYLIKTRGQQVTLSCSPISGHRSVSWYQQTPGQGLQFLFEYFSETQRNKGNFPGRFSGRQFSNSRSEMNVSTLELGDSALYLCASSPYFSVLNYGYTFGSGTRLTVV.

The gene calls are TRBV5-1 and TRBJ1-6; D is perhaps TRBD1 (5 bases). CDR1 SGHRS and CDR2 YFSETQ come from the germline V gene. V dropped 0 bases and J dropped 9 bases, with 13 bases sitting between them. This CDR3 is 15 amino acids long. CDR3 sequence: CASSLEGRNGSPLHF. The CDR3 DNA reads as TGCGCCAGCAGCTTGGAGGGGAGGAACGGTTCACCCCTCCACTTT.

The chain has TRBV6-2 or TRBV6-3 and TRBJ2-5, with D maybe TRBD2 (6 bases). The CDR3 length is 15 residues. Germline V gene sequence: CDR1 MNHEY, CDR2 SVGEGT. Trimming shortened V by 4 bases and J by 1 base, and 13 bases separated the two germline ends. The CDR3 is CASSSHRDFQETQYF. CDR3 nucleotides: TGTGCCAGCAGTTCCCACCGGGACTTCCAAGAGACCCAGTACTTC.

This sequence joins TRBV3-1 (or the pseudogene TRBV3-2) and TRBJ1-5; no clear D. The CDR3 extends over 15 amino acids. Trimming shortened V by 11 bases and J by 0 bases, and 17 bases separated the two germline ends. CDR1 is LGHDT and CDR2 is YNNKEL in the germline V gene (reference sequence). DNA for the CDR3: TGTGCCGGAGGAAAGTTTCAAAATAGCAATCAGCCCCAGCATTTT. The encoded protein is CAGGKFQNSNQPQHF.

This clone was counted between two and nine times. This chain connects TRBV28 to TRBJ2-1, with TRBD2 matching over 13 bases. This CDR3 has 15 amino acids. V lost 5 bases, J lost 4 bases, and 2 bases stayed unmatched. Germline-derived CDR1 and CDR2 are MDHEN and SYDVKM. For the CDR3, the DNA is TGTGCCAGCAGTAGGACTAGCGGGGGTTACAATGAGCAGTTCTTC. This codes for CASSRTSGGYNEQFF.

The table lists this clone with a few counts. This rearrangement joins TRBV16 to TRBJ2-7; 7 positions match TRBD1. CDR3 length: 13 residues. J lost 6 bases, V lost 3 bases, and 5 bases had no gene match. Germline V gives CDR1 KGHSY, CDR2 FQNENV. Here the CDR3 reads CASSQWDSGEQYF. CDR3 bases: TGTGCCAGCAGCCAGTGGGACAGCGGCGAGCAGTACTTC.

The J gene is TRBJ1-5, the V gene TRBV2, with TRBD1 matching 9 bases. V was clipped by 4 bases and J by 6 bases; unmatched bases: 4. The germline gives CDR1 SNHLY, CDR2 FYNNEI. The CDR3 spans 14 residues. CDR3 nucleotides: TGTGCCAGCAGTGGACAGGGGGGAGGTCAGCCCCAGCATTTT. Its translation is CASSGQGGGQPQHF.

The CDR3 DNA reads as TGTGCCAGCAGTCCTCCGGACACTGAAGCTTTCTTT. Amino acid sequence: CASSPPDTEAFF. The chain uses TRBV6-5 and TRBJ1-1; D call uncertain. The CDR3 consists of 12 residues. Trimming cost V 5 bases and J 3 bases, with 7 bases left between them. CDR1 and CDR2 (germline): MNHEY, SVGAGI.

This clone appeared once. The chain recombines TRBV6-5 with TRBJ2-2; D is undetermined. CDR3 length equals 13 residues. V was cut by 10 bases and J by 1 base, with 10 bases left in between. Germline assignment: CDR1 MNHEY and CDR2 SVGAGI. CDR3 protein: CATLTVNTGELFF. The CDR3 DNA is TGTGCCACCCTTACAGTGAACACCGGGGAGCTGTTTTTT.

The CDR3 is CASSVGGLAHFTDTQYF. The DNA of the CDR3 is TGTGCCAGCAGCGTAGGCGGACTAGCTCACTTCACAGATACGCAGTATTTT. The rearrangement links TRBV9 to TRBJ2-3; 8 bases are a match to TRBD2. Trimming removed 0 bases from V and 2 bases from J; junction bases left unmatched: 8. The CDR3 sequence is 17 residues long. Germline values: CDR1 SGDLS, CDR2 YYNGEE.

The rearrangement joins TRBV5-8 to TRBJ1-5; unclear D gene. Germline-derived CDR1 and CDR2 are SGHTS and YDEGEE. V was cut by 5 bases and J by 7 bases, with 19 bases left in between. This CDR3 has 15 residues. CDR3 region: CASSSGLTRGQPQHF. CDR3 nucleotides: TGTGCCAGCAGTTCCGGGCTCACCCGGGGACAGCCCCAGCATTTT.

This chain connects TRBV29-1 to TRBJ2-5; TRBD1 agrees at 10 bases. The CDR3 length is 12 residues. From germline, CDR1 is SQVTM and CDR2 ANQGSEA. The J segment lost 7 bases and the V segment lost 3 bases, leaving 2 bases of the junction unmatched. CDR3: CSVEGQGPTQYF. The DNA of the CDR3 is TGCAGCGTTGAGGGACAGGGGCCGACCCAGTACTTC.

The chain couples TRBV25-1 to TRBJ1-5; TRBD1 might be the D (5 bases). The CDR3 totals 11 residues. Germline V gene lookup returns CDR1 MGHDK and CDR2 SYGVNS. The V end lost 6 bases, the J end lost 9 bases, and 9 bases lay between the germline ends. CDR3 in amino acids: CASRDKPPQHF. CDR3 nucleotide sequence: TGTGCCAGCAGGGACAAACCGCCCCAGCATTTT.

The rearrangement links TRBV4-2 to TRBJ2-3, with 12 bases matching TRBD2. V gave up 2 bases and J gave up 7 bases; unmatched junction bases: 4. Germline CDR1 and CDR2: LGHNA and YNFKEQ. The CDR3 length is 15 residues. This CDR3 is CASSQRTSGDHTQYF. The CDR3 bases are TGTGCCAGCAGCCAAAGGACTAGCGGGGATCATACGCAGTATTTT.

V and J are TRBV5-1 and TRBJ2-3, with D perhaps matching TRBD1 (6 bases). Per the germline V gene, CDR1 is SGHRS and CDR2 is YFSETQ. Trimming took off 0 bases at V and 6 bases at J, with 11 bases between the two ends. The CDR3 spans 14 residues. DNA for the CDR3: TGCGCCAGCAGCTTGGACAGAAGGGGGGATACGCAGTATTTT. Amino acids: CASSLDRRGDTQYF. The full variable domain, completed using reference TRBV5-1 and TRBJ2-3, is KAGVTQTPRYLIKTRGQQVTLSCSPISGHRSVSWYQQTPGQGLQFLFEYFSETQRNKGNFPGRFSGRQFSNSRSEMNVSTLELGDSALYLCASSLDRRGDTQYFGPGTRLTVL.

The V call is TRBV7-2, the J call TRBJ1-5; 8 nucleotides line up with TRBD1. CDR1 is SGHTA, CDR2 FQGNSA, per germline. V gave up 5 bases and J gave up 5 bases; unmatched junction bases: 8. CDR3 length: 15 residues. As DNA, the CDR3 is TGTGCCAGCAGCACCCGGACAGGGCTCGATCAGCCCCAGCATTTT. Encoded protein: CASSTRTGLDQPQHF. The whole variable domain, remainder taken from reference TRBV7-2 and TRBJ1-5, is GAGVSQSPSNKVTEKGKDVELRCDPISGHTALYWYRQSLGQGLEFLIYFQGNSAPDKSGLPSDRFSAERTGGSVSTLTIQRTQQEDSAVYLCASSTRTGLDQPQHFGDGTRLSIL.

CDR3 in amino acids: CASSSGQGSETQYF. Written as DNA, the CDR3 is TGTGCCAGCAGCTCGGGACAGGGAAGCGAGACCCAGTACTTC. This chain joins TRBV6-6 and TRBJ2-5, with 9 nucleotides matching TRBD1. The CDR3 loop spans 14 amino acids. Trimming removed 6 bases from V and 5 bases from J; junction bases left unmatched: 7. Germline V gene data show CDR1 as MNHNY and CDR2 as SVGAGI (reference sequence).

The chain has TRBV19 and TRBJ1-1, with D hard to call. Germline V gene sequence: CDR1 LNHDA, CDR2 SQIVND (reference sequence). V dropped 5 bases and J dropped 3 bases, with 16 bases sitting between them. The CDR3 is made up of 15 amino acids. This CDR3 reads CASSALPGVYTEAFF. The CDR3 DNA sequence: TGTGCCAGTAGTGCCTTGCCCGGGGTTTACACTGAAGCTTTCTTT.

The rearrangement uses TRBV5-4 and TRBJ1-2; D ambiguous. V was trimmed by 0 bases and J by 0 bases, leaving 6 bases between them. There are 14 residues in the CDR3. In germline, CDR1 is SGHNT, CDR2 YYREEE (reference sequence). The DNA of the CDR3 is TGTGCCAGCAGCTTGGACCTAACTAACTATGGCTACACCTTC. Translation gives CASSLDLTNYGYTF.

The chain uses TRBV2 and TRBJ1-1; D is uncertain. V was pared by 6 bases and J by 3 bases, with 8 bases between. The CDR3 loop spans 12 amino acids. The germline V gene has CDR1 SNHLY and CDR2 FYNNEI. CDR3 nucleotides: TGTGCCAGCAGGCTCGGGGACACTGAAGCTTTCTTT. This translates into CASRLGDTEAFF. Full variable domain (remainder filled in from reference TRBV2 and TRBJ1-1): EPEVTQTPSHQVTQMGQEVILRCVPISNHLYFYWYRQILGQKVEFLVSFYNNEISEKSEIFDDQFSVERPDGSNFTLKIRSTKLEDSAMYFCASRLGDTEAFFGQGTRLTVV.